This entry features one T cell receptor beta chain sequence. Its matching antigen is unknown. Not enrolled were patients with uncontrolled infection, other autoimmune disease, pregnancy or lactation. Diagnostic assessment was based on clinical symptoms, serum thyroxine and TRAb, thyroid ultrasound and orbital computed tomography. Fresh peripheral blood, 7.5 to 10 ml, was the source of the PBMCs. The entry originates in a study of T cells in Graves' hyperthyroidism and ophthalmopathy. Study observations and caveats: Also found in blood were most expanded thyroid clonotypes above 0.001.

CDR1 is LNHDA, CDR2 SQIVND, per germline (reference sequence). The CDR3 is 16 residues long. Trimming left V 0 bases short and J 3 bases short, with 12 bases between. Amplification of TCR beta CDR3 regions used RNA as the template. First-round RT-PCR of the TCR CDR3 relied on the HTBI primer set. TCRdb re-called the multiplex PCR reads with MiXCR, one entry per CDR3 protein. The table records 640,000 or so distinct CDR3 sequences, approximately 15% of them present only once. Material: blood. This chain connects TRBV19 to TRBJ1-5; D remains unclear. This TCR was sampled from a woman aged 18-29 years with Graves' ophthalmopathy. CDR3 sequence reads: CASSIDKVQSNQPQHF. In DNA form, the CDR3 reads TGTGCCAGTAGTATAGATAAGGTACAGTCCAATCAGCCCCAGCATTTT.